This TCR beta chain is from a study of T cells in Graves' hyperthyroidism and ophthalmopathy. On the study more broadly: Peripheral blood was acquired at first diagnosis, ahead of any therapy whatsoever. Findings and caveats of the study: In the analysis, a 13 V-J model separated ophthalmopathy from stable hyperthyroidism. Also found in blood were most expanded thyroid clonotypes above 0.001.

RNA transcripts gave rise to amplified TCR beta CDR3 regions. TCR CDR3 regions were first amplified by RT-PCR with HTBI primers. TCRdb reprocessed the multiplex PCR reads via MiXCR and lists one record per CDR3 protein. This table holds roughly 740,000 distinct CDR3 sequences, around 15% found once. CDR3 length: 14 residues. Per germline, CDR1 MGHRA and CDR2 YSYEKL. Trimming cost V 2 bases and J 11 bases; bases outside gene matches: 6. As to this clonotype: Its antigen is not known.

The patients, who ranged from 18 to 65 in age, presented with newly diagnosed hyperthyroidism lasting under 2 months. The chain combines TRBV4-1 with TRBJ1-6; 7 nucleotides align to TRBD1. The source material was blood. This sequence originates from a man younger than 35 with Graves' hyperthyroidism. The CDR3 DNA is TGCGCCAGCAGCCAACCAGGGGGTTCGCCACCCCTCCACTTT. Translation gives CASSQPGGSPPLHF.